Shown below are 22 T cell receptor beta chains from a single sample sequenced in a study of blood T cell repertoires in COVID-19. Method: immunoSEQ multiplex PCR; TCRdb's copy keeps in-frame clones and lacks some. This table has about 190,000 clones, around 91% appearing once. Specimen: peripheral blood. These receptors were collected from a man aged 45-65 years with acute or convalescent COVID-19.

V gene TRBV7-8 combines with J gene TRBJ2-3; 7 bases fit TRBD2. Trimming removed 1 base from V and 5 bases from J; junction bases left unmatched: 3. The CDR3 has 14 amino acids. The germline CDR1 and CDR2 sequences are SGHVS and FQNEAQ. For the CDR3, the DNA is TGTGCCAGCAGCTTAGAATCGGGAGGAGATACGCAGTATTTT. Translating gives CASSLESGGDTQYF.

Written as DNA, the CDR3 is TGTGCCAGCAGGGCGCCCCTGGGGACAACGTTAGCGGGAGAAGGAAACGAGCAGTACTTC. Translation: CASRAPLGTTLAGEGNEQYF. V usage is TRBV28 and J usage is TRBJ2-7; 9 bases map to TRBD2. This CDR3 comprises 20 residues. Germline V CDR1 and CDR2: MDHEN, SYDVKM. V shed 6 bases, J shed 5 bases, and the junction held 26 bases outside the gene matches.

The CDR3 nucleotides read TGTGCCAGCAGTCCCCTCCCCCGGGACAAGAACACTGAAGCTTTCTTT. Protein product: CASSPLPRDKNTEAFF. The genes are TRBV28 and TRBJ1-1, with TRBD1 as a possible D gene (6 bases). The V end lost 5 bases, the J end lost 1 base, and 17 bases lay between the germline ends. CDR3 size: 16 residues. CDR1 MDHEN and CDR2 SYDVKM come from the germline V gene.

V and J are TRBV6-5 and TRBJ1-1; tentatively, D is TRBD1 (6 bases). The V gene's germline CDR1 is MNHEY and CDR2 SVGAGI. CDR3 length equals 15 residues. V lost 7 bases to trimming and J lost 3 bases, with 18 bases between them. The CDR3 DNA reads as TGTGCCAGCAACAAAATGGGGGCGGGGGACACTGAAGCTTTCTTT. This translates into CASNKMGAGDTEAFF.

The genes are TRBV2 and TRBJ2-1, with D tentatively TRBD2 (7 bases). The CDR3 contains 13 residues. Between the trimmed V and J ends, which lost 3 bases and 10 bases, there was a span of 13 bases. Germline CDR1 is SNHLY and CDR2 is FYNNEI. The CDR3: CASSESGGAEQFF. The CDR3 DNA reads TGTGCCAGCAGTGAGAGTGGGGGGGCGGAGCAGTTCTTC.

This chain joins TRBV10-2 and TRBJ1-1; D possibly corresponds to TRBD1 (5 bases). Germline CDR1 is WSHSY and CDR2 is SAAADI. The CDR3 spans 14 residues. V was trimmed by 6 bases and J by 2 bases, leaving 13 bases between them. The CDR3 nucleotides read TGCGCCAGCAGAAGGTCAGGGCCTAACACTGAAGCTTTCTTT. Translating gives CASRRSGPNTEAFF.

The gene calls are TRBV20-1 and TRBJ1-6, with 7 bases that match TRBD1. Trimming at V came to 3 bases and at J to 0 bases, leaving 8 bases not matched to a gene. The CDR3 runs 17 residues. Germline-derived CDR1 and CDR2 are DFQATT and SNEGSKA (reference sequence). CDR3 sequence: CSASPQDRSSYNSPLHF. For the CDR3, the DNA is TGCAGTGCTAGTCCCCAGGACAGGAGCTCCTATAATTCACCCCTCCACTTT.

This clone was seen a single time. The CDR3: CASSVGGGAKDTQYF. CDR3 nucleotides: TGTGCCAGCAGCGTAGGCGGGGGGGCCAAAGATACGCAGTATTTT. The chain is built from TRBV9 and TRBJ2-3; 9 bases are shared with TRBD2. CDR3 length equals 15 residues. Trimming took 0 bases from V and 5 from J; bases not matched to a gene: 4. Germline V gene data show CDR1 as SGDLS and CDR2 as YYNGEE.

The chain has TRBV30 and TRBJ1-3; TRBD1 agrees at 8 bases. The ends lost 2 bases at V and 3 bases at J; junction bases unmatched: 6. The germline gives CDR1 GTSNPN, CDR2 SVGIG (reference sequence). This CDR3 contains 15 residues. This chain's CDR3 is CAWSRTGSIGNTIYF. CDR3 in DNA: TGTGCCTGGAGTCGGACAGGGAGTATTGGAAACACCATATATTTT.

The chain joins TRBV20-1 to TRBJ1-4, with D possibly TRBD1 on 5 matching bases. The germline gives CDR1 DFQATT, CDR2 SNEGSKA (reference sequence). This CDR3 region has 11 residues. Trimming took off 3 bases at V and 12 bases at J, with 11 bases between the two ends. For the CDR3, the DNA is TGCAGTGCTAGTTGGGGCCTCGAACTGTTTTTT. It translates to CSASWGLELFF.

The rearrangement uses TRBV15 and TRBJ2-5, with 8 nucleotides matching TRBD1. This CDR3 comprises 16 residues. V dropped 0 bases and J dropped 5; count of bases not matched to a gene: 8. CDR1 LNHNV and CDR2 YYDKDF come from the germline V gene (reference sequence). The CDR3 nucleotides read TGTGCCACCAGCAGAGATCTAGGCAGGGGGCTTGAGACCCAGTACTTC. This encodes CATSRDLGRGLETQYF.

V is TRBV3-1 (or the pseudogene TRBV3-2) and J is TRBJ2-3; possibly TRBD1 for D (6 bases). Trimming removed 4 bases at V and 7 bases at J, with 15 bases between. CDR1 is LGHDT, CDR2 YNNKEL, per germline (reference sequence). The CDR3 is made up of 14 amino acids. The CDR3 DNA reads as TGTGCCAGCAGCCCTGCGGCAGGGGATTATACGCAGTATTTT. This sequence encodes CASSPAAGDYTQYF.

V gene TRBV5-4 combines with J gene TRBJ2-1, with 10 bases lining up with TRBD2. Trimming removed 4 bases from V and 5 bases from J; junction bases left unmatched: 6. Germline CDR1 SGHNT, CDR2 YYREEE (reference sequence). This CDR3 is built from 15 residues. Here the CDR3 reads CASSPRTSGDNEQFF. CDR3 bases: TGTGCCAGCAGCCCAAGGACTAGCGGAGACAATGAGCAGTTCTTC.

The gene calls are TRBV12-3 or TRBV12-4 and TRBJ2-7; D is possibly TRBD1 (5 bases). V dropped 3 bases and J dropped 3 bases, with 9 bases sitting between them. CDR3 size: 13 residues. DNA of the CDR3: TGTGCCAGCAGTTTCACGCAGGGCTACGAGCAGTACTTC. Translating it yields CASSFTQGYEQYF.

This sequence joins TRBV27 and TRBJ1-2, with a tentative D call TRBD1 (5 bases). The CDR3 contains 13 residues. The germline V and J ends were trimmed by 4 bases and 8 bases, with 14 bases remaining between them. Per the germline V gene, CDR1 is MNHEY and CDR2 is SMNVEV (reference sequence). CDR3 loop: CASSSRGGVGYTF. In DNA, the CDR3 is TGTGCCAGCAGTTCGAGAGGAGGGGTCGGCTACACCTTC.

The CDR3 DNA sequence: TGTGCCAGCAGTGAATACAGATTTTATAGCAATCAGCCCCAGCATTTT. Amino acid sequence: CASSEYRFYSNQPQHF. The chain has TRBV6-1 and TRBJ1-5; D remains ambiguous. Deletions cut 2 bases from V and 0 bases from J, with 11 bases between. The CDR3 consists of 16 residues. Germline V gives CDR1 MNHNS, CDR2 SASEGT.

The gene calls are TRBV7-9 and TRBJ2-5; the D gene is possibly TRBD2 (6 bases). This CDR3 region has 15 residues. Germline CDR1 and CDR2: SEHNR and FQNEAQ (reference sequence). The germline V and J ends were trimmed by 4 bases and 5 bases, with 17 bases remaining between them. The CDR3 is CASSYDLTRRETQYF. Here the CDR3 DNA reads TGTGCCAGCAGCTACGATCTGACTAGGAGGGAGACCCAGTACTTC.

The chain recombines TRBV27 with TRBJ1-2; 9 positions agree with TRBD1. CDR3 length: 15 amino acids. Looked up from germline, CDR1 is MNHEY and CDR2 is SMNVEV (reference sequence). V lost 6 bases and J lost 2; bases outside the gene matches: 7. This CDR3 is CASSRRGTGNYGYTF. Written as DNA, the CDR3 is TGTGCCAGCAGCCGTCGGGGGACAGGGAACTATGGCTACACCTTC.

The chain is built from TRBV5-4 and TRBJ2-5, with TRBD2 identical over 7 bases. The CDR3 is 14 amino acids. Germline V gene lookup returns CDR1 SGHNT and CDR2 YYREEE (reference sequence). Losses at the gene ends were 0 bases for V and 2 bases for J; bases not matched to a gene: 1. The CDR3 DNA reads TGTGCCAGCAGCTTGGCGGGAGGTCAAGAGACCCAGTACTTC. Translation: CASSLAGGQETQYF.

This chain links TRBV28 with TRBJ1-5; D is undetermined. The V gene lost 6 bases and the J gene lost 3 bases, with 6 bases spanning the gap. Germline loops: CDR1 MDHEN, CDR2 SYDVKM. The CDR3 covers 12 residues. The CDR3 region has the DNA TGTGCCAGCAGACAGTCCAATCAGCCCCAGCATTTT. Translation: CASRQSNQPQHF.

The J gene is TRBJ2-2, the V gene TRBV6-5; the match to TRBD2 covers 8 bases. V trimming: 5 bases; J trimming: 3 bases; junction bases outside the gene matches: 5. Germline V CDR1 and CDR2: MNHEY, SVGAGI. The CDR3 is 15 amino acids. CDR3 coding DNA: TGTGCCAGCAGTCCAGCGGGAGTCGACACCGGGGAGCTGTTTTTT. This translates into CASSPAGVDTGELFF.

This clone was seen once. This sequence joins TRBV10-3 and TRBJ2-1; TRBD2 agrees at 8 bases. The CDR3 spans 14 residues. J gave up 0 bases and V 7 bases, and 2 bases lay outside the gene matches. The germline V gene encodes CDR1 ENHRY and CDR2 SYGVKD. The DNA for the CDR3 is TGTGCCATCACAAGCGGGAGCTCCTACAATGAGCAGTTCTTC. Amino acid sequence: CAITSGSSYNEQFF.